The clone carrying this T cell receptor (beta chain) was recorded only once. Its antigen is unknown. Primers: 60 Vbeta forward and 13 Jbeta reverse. Profiling relied on immunoSEQ multiplex PCR, and the TCRdb table lists in-frame clones only, not all of them. The profile covers about 190,000 clones, with around 73% appearing a single time and approximately 2% taken by the ten largest. The sample originates from a study of cytomegalovirus exposure and HLA in healthy donors. The CDR3 loop spans 18 amino acids. CDR1 and CDR2 from the germline V gene are SGHTA and FQGTGA. With V trimmed by 5 bases and J by 0 bases, 10 bases remained unmatched. Study-wide findings and caveats: High specificity and sensitivity for cytomegalovirus status were reported for the classifier. DRB1 showed the most TCR associations and HLA-C the fewest in a later analysis, as rates varied by HLA locus.

The rearrangement uses TRBV7-3 and TRBJ2-6, with TRBD2 matching 7 bases. The sample taken for sequencing was PBMCs. The sequence came from a woman younger than 45 in good health and CMV-seropositive. The CDR3 spells CASSPLAGEYSGANVLTF. For the CDR3, the DNA is TGTGCCAGCAGCCCCCTGGCGGGGGAGTACTCTGGGGCCAACGTCCTGACTTTC.